This T cell receptor (beta chain) originates from a study of cytomegalovirus exposure and HLA in healthy donors. Points from the study as a whole: For cytomegalovirus status, the classifier reportedly gave diagnoses with high specificity and sensitivity. A missense DCLRE1C variant was associated with V- and J-gene trimming of TCR beta chains in a later analysis, and an independent cohort replicated the association. The later analysis indicated that the majority of CMV-associated TCR beta chains appeared HLA-restricted. Cytomegalovirus association was listed for 164 TCR beta chains.

This CDR3 is built from 14 residues. Both 60 Vbeta primers and 13 Jbeta primers went into the PCR. Using immunoSEQ multiplex PCR, the repertoire was profiled, and TCRdb retains in-frame clones only, with some absent. The sample carries approximately 120,000 clones, roughly three quarters recorded once. A remark on this clone: Antigen: not known.

Sequences were obtained from PBMCs. The sequence came from a man aged 25 to 40 in good health and CMV-seropositive. The chain links TRBV21-1 to TRBJ2-4; the D call TRBD1 from the table was never checked on the DNA. TRBV21-1 is given as a pseudogene. The CDR3 nucleotides read TGTGCCAGCAGCAAACTGGGACAGAAAAACATTCAGTACTTC. Translation gives CASSKLGQKNIQYF.